This TCR beta chain was retrieved from a study of radiation and T cells in renal cell carcinoma. Findings and caveats of the study: No pretreatment tumor biopsies were available for baseline clonotypes. From baseline, blood top tumor clonotypes peaked at 2 weeks post-radiation.

Time point: baseline pretreatment blood. Documented treatment: 15 Gy SBRT to primary tumor, nephrectomy 4 weeks later. Serial blood draws occurred at baseline and 2 and 4 weeks post-SBRT. Remarks on this clone: What it binds is not known.

Germline CDR1 and CDR2: SGHDN and FVKESK. This CDR3 is built from 18 residues. V shed 4 bases and J shed 1 base, with 22 bases lying between them. Clones were sequenced by immunoSEQ multiplex PCR, and TCRdb holds only the in-frame ones, with some missing. The sample yields about 150,000 clones, about 87% seen once. This TCR came from a woman in her 70s with renal cell carcinoma. This material consisted of blood, taken from a patient whose treatment included radiotherapy and nephrectomy. This chain connects TRBV14 to TRBJ2-5; a weak D match, TRBD2 (5 bases). The CDR3 here is CASSRPKRLTTRQETQYF. In DNA form, the CDR3 reads TGTGCCAGCAGCCGGCCGAAAAGACTAACCACTCGCCAAGAGACCCAGTACTTC.